This TCR beta chain was identified in a study of T cells expressing NK-cell markers. Background on the study: HCMV seropositivity characterized most of the eight sequenced donors, and seronegativity one. General study points: For about six donors, the dominant NKG2C+ clonotypes made up about 1.0-7.5% of their CD8+ T cells. These clonotypes also led the CD3+CD56-NKG2C+ fraction in a few donors.

Comments on this clonotype: The antigen is not known.

For TCR beta, cDNA was produced by 5'RACE template switching with UMIs. TCRdb re-called the 5' RACE reads and catalogs CDR3 proteins one per entry, DNA excluded. The sample shows 150,000 to 160,000 distinct CDR3 sequences, and approximately 35% sits with its ten largest clones. Germline lookup yields CDR1 LNHDA and CDR2 SQIVND (reference sequence). This CDR3 comprises 13 residues. Material for sequencing was blood T cells: a sorted CD56 or NKG2C T cell subset, CD4+ or CD8+ T cells, or bulk PBMC T cells (not recorded which). V and J are TRBV19 and TRBJ2-1. This receptor was taken from a woman between 50 and 59 years old in good health. The CDR3 sequence: CASSEHGYNEQFF.